What follows are 23 T cell receptor beta chains derived from one specimen sequenced in a study of shared clonotypes between healthy human individuals (dated by TCRdb to 2018 to 2020). Libraries came from the immunoSEQ multiplex PCR assay. What TCRdb holds here is the immuneACCESS table cut down to in-frame rearrangements. Part of the clones is not present; checked against another copy, under half of the missing clones reflect an unresolved V gene, and the others are unexplained. This sample gives hundreds of thousands of clones in total; approximately 79% of them show up just once. The ten largest clones add up to about 2% of the sample. The sample consisted of memory CD4+ T cells sorted from blood. The sample's cell subset or site, from its label and the paper: CD45RA-negative fraction. These receptor sequences come from a woman aged 25-40 years in good health.

The chain recombines TRBV2 with TRBJ2-1; D is unresolved. CDR3 length equals 15 residues. V gave up 9 bases and J gave up 0 bases, with 15 bases separating them. The germline V gene encodes CDR1 SNHLY and CDR2 FYNNEI. The chain's CDR3 is CASHRWAVSYNEQFF. As DNA, the CDR3 is TGTGCCAGTCATCGCTGGGCGGTCTCCTACAATGAGCAGTTCTTC.

V gene TRBV28 combines with J gene TRBJ2-4, with D hard to call. V lost 6 bases and J 0 bases, leaving 15 bases between the germline ends. Germline V CDR1 and CDR2: MDHEN, SYDVKM. The CDR3 contains 16 residues. The CDR3 coding sequence is TGTGCCAGCAGCGCAGGAGCCGAGTTAGCCAAAAACATTCAGTACTTC. It encodes CASSAGAELAKNIQYF.

The chain links TRBV5-4 to TRBJ2-5; TRBD2 aligns across 10 bases. The J segment lost 2 bases and the V segment lost 6 bases, leaving 7 bases of the junction unmatched. The germline CDR1 and CDR2 sequences are SGHNT and YYREEE (reference sequence). CDR3 length equals 15 residues. Here the CDR3 DNA reads TGTGCCAGCACTATAGCGGGAGGAGGGCAAGAGACCCAGTACTTC. Its translation: CASTIAGGGQETQYF.

This chain joins TRBV25-1 and TRBJ2-5, with 7 bases that match TRBD1. The J call may be faulty, since TRBJ2-7 better matches the DNA end. This CDR3 contains 16 residues. Germline lookup yields CDR1 MGHDK and CDR2 SYGVNS. The CDR3 bases are TGTGCCAGCAGTGAAAAAGGACAGGACCCTGCCGACGAGCAGTACTTC. As protein: CASSEKGQDPADEQYF.

About this clone: In the same sample, other DNA sequences code for this CDR3. The chain is built from TRBV5-4 and TRBJ1-2, with 7 nucleotides matching TRBD1. Looked up from germline, CDR1 is SGHNT and CDR2 is YYREEE (reference sequence). J lost 8 bases, V lost 4 bases, and 26 bases had no gene match. CDR3 length equals 19 residues. The CDR3 reads CASSLNSGGWRGMITGYTF. CDR3 DNA: TGTGCCAGCAGCCTCAACTCAGGGGGATGGAGAGGGATGATTACGGGCTACACCTTC.

This chain connects TRBV6-5 to TRBJ2-3; 7 bases match TRBD2. There are 12 residues in the CDR3. Germline V CDR1 and CDR2: MNHEY, SVGAGI. With 5 bases clipped from V and 6 bases from J, the junction kept 2 bases outside the gene matches. For the CDR3, the DNA is TGTGCCAGCAGTCCCGGGAGGGATACGCAGTATTTT. This encodes CASSPGRDTQYF.

This clone was seen only once. This CDR3 is also generated by other DNA sequences in the sample. The chain couples TRBV25-1 to TRBJ2-5; D unresolved. This CDR3 has 11 amino acids. Trimming took off 4 bases at V and 1 base at J, with 1 base between the two ends. Germline loops: CDR1 MGHDK, CDR2 SYGVNS. This CDR3 reads CASSGQETQYF. CDR3 coding DNA: TGTGCCAGCAGTGGCCAAGAGACCCAGTACTTC.

This clone was observed once. The V and J genes are TRBV11-2 and TRBJ2-7; TRBD2 agrees at 10 bases. The V segment lost 2 bases and the J segment 2 bases; nucleotides outside the gene matches: 6. In germline, CDR1 is SGHAT, CDR2 FQNNGV. The CDR3 is 16 amino acids. CDR3 residues: CASSLQSGRGTYEQYF. The DNA of the CDR3 is TGTGCCAGCAGCTTACAGAGCGGGAGGGGGACCTACGAGCAGTACTTC.

This clone was seen a few times. This chain connects TRBV13 to TRBJ1-5, with a possible D match to TRBD1 (5 bases). In germline, CDR1 is PRHDT, CDR2 FYEKMQ (reference sequence). The CDR3 has 15 amino acids. V was cut by 5 bases and J by 3 bases, with 14 bases left in between. The CDR3 DNA sequence: TGTGCCAGCAGCAACTCACAGGTAACCAATCAGCCCCAGCATTTT. This sequence encodes CASSNSQVTNQPQHF.

The J gene is TRBJ2-2, the V gene TRBV27, with 9 bases matching TRBD1. Germline V gene data show CDR1 as MNHEY and CDR2 as SMNVEV (reference sequence). The CDR3 sequence is 15 residues long. Trimming at V came to 3 bases and at J to 6 bases, leaving 5 bases not matched to a gene. The CDR3 nucleotides read TGTGCCAGCAGTTTCATGACAGGGGGATCCGGGGAGCTGTTTTTT. Protein: CASSFMTGGSGELFF.

The genes are TRBV11-2 and TRBJ2-1; 8 bases fit TRBD2. Germline V lookup: CDR1 SGHAT, CDR2 FQNNGV. This CDR3 contains 16 residues. V lost 5 bases to trimming and J lost 8 bases; unmatched junction nucleotides: 14. This chain's CDR3 is CASSPNVGLAYYEQFF. The CDR3 DNA reads TGTGCCAGCAGCCCAAACGTCGGACTAGCCTATTATGAGCAGTTCTTC.

J is TRBJ2-7 and V is TRBV19; perhaps D is TRBD1 or TRBD2 (7 bases each). V shed 3 bases and J shed 4 bases, with 16 bases lying between them. This CDR3 has 15 residues. Germline V gene lookup returns CDR1 LNHDA and CDR2 SQIVND (reference sequence). CDR3 coding DNA: TGTGCCAGTAGTATCCAAGGCCAGGGGGGGTACGAGCAGTACTTC. Translated, it gives CASSIQGQGGYEQYF.

This clone was picked up many times. The rearrangement uses TRBV15 and TRBJ2-3; D ambiguous. Trimming removed 0 bases from V and 3 bases from J, with 1 base in between. Germline V CDR1 and CDR2: LNHNV, YYDKDF (reference sequence). The CDR3 has 12 amino acids. The CDR3: CATSRETDTQYF. CDR3 nucleotide sequence: TGTGCCACCAGCAGAGAGACAGATACGCAGTATTTT.

This clone has just a few counts. V usage is TRBV30 and J usage is TRBJ1-1, with 8 nucleotides matching TRBD1. The CDR3 length is 14 residues. CDR1 GTSNPN and CDR2 SVGIG come from the germline V gene (reference sequence). With V trimmed by 2 bases and J by 5 bases, 7 bases remained unmatched. CDR3 DNA sequence: TGTGCCTGGAGTCCAACACAGGGGGTAACTGAAGCTTTCTTT. Translation: CAWSPTQGVTEAFF.

Only a few counts were recorded for this clone. Other DNA variants within this sample encode the same CDR3. The chain's CDR3 is CASSVAQGPANEKLFF. The CDR3, as DNA: TGTGCCAGCAGCGTAGCTCAAGGGCCCGCTAATGAAAAACTGTTTTTT. This chain joins TRBV9 and TRBJ1-4; D gene unclear. With 0 bases removed from V and 3 bases from J, the gap between germline ends came to 12 bases. Per the germline V gene, CDR1 is SGDLS and CDR2 is YYNGEE. The length of the CDR3 is 16 residues.

On this clone: The sample carries other DNA sequences with the same CDR3. This chain connects TRBV19 to TRBJ2-2, with 8 bases lining up with TRBD2. This CDR3 has 14 residues. Germline CDR1 reads LNHDA; CDR2 reads SQIVND (reference sequence). V lost 1 base to trimming and J lost 6 bases; unmatched junction nucleotides: 1. DNA for the CDR3: TGTGCCAGTAGTATAGCGGGAGGGCCCGGGGAGCTGTTTTTT. It codes for CASSIAGGPGELFF.

The chain joins TRBV11-2 to TRBJ2-5, with D perhaps TRBD1 or TRBD2 (6 bases each). The germline gives CDR1 SGHAT, CDR2 FQNNGV. V dropped 5 bases and J dropped 4 bases, with 14 bases sitting between them. The CDR3 totals 14 residues. DNA for the CDR3: TGTGCCAGCAGCCAACAGAGGGGGGCAGAGACCCAGTACTTC. The encoded protein is CASSQQRGAETQYF.

The chain links TRBV7-2 to TRBJ1-5, with D perhaps TRBD1 (5 bases). V gave up 5 bases and J gave up 4 bases, with 12 bases separating them. Per germline, CDR1 SGHTA and CDR2 FQGNSA. The CDR3 loop spans 14 amino acids. The CDR3 loop is CASSRRQGNQPQHF. The CDR3 DNA follows: TGTGCCAGCAGCCGTCGGCAGGGAAATCAGCCCCAGCATTTT.

The chain employs TRBV7-9 and TRBJ2-1; 7 bases are shared with TRBD1. CDR3 length: 15 amino acids. Germline lookup yields CDR1 SEHNR and CDR2 FQNEAQ (reference sequence). With 5 bases clipped from V and 4 bases from J, the junction kept 8 bases outside the gene matches. The CDR3, as DNA: TGTGCCAGCAGCGACCGGGACAGAACATACAATGAGCAGTTCTTC. Translating gives CASSDRDRTYNEQFF. Using reference TRBV7-9 and TRBJ2-1 for the parts outside the CDR3, the full variable domain is DTGVSQNPRHKITKRGQNVTFRCDPISEHNRLYWYRQTLGQGPEFLTYFQNEAQLEKSRLLSDRFSAERPKGSFSTLEIQRTEQGDSAMYLCASSDRDRTYNEQFFGPGTRLTVL.

V is TRBV28 and J is TRBJ2-1, with 9 bases that match TRBD2. The J segment lost 6 bases and the V segment lost 6 bases, leaving 3 bases of the junction unmatched. The CDR3 sequence is 13 residues long. Germline values: CDR1 MDHEN, CDR2 SYDVKM. The CDR3 reads CASRLAGLNEQFF. For the CDR3, the DNA is TGTGCCAGCAGGCTAGCGGGGCTCAATGAGCAGTTCTTC.

This sequence joins TRBV21-1 and TRBJ1-2. TRBV21-1 is assigned pseudogene status. This CDR3 is 16 amino acids long. The CDR3 reads CASSKKGDPMNYGYTF. As DNA, the CDR3 is TGTGCCAGCAGCAAAAAAGGGGACCCGATGAACTATGGCTACACCTTC.

This clone has only a few counts. The J gene is TRBJ2-2, the V gene TRBV5-1, with D perhaps matching TRBD1 or TRBD2 (6 bases each). The V gene's germline CDR1 is SGHRS and CDR2 YFSETQ. This CDR3 contains 15 residues. Trimming shortened V by 10 bases and J by 0 bases, and 16 bases separated the two germline ends. In DNA form, the CDR3 reads TGCGCCGTTGGGGGGCGAGAATCGAACACCGGGGAGCTGTTTTTT. It codes for CAVGGRESNTGELFF.

This clone was observed a handful of times. The J gene is TRBJ2-7, the V gene TRBV7-8; D ambiguous. This CDR3 is built from 14 residues. Trimming cost V 2 bases and J 2 bases, with 10 bases left between them. The germline V gene encodes CDR1 SGHVS and CDR2 FQNEAQ. CDR3 sequence (DNA): TGTGCCAGCAGCTTACTCAGGAATGCCTACGAGCAGTACTTC. Translation: CASSLLRNAYEQYF.